This T cell receptor (beta chain) was captured by sequencing in a study of identifying expanded T cells in peripheral blood. About this clone itself: Its antigen is unidentified.

Healthy donors had no documented immune events, such as infections, while sampled. Regarding the study as a whole: Clone count variance between roughly two-week samples rose with total template count.

V trimming: 0 bases; J trimming: 2 bases; junction bases outside the gene matches: 9. This CDR3 contains 19 residues. Per the germline V gene, CDR1 is SGHKS and CDR2 is YYEKEE (reference sequence). The method was immunoSEQ multiplex PCR; TCRdb's version includes in-frame clones alone and lacks a portion of them. The table records around 100,000 clones, over 75% of them present only once. The V and J genes are TRBV5-5 and TRBJ1-5, with 12 bases lining up with TRBD1. This receptor was obtained from a person aged 18 to 70 in good health. The sample taken for sequencing was blood. CDR3 DNA sequence: TGTGCCAGCAGCTTGGAGGGGACAGGGGGCTGGAGGGGCAATCAGCCCCAGCATTTT. It encodes CASSLEGTGGWRGNQPQHF.